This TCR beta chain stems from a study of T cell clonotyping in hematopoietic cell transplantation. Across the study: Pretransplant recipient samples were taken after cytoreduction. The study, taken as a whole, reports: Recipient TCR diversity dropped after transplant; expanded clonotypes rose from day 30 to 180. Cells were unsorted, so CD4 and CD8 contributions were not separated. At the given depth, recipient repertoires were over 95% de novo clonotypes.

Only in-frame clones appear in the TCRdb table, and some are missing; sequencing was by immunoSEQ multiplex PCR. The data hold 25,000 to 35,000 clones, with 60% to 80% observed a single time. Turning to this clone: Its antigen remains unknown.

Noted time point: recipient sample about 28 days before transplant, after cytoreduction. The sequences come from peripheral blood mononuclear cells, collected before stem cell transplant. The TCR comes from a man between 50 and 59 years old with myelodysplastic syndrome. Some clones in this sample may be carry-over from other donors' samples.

CDR3 in amino acids: CASRYDSRTDTQYF. Written as DNA, the CDR3 is TGTGCCAGCAGATACGACTCCCGCACAGATACGCAGTATTTT. The chain couples TRBV6-6 to TRBJ2-3; D gene unclear. Germline V CDR1 and CDR2: MNHNY, SVGAGI (reference sequence). The CDR3 totals 14 residues. Trimming stripped 6 bases from V and 1 base from J, with 11 bases between.